These T cell receptor beta chains were read from a single sample in a study of shared clonotypes between healthy human individuals. The table came from immunoSEQ multiplex PCR; TCRdb's copy has only in-frame clones and leaves some out. The sample includes around 990,000 clones, about 72% of them seen just once. Sequenced sample: memory CD4+ T cells from PBMCs. The source is a man aged 18 to 29 in good health. Some clones in this sample may be carry-over from other donors' samples. Each CDR3 is given with its conserved first and last residue. Each record gives: clone size, D gene, V gene, J gene, CDR3 DNA, CDR3 protein. The D gene is left open where the match is weak. Clone size appears in some rows only: once, few, many, or a class for an expanded clone.

once,-,TRBV19,TRBJ2-2,TGTGCCAGTAGTACGCGGGAGCTGTTTTTT,CASSTRELFF
many,TRBD1,TRBV29-1,TRBJ1-2,TGCAGCGCACCAAAGGACAGGGGAGGTGGCTACACCTTC,CSAPKDRGGGYTF
few,-,TRBV4-2,TRBJ2-7,TGTGCCAGCAGCCAAGAATACAAGAGCTACGAGCAGTACTTC,CASSQEYKSYEQYF
-,-,TRBV5-1,TRBJ1-4,TGCGCCAGCAGCTTGACTCCAGTTAATGAAAAACTGTTTTTT,CASSLTPVNEKLFF
-,-,TRBV7-2,TRBJ2-7,TGTGCCAGCAGCTTAGCCGGACTAAGCTCCTACGAGCAGTACTTC,CASSLAGLSSYEQYF
-,-,TRBV6-1,TRBJ1-5,TGTGCCAGCAGTCACGTAGGTCAGCCCCAGCATTTT,CASSHVGQPQHF
-,TRBD1,TRBV4-2,TRBJ2-5,TGTGCCAGCAGCGGCATCGGACAGGGGAGGTTGGAGACCCAGTACTTC,CASSGIGQGRLETQYF
few,-,TRBV15,TRBJ1-4,TGTGCCACCAGCAAACAGGGTAGGGGTGAAAAACTGTTTTTT,CATSKQGRGEKLFF
-,TRBD1,TRBV7-9,TRBJ1-1,TGTGCCAGCAAGCTATTCCCGGGACAGGGAGTGACTGAAGCTTTCTTT,CASKLFPGQGVTEAFF
-,TRBD1,TRBV6-6,TRBJ1-2,TGTGCCAGCAGACCCGGGACAGGGTGGGGTTACTATGGCTACACCTTC,CASRPGTGWGYYGYTF
-,-,TRBV5-1,TRBJ2-1,TGCGCCAGCAGCTTGGATATCAGCTCCTACAATGAGCAGTTCTTC,CASSLDISSYNEQFF
once,TRBD1,TRBV28,TRBJ2-3,TGTGCCAGCAGACAAACAGGGGCAGATACGCAGTATTTT,CASRQTGADTQYF
once,-,TRBV7-3,TRBJ1-2,TGTGCCAGCAGTTGGGGGGCGAGGAATGGCTACACCTTC,CASSWGARNGYTF
few,TRBD2,TRBV18,TRBJ2-2,TGTGCCAGCTCATACAGCGGGAGAGCGAACACCGGGGAGCTGTTTTTT,CASSYSGRANTGELFF
-,-,TRBV10-3,TRBJ1-2,TGTGCCATCACCGGCGGCTCGCTTGGCTATGGCTACACCTTC,CAITGGSLGYGYTF
-,TRBD1,TRBV28,TRBJ2-7,TGTGCCAGCACTAACGGACAGGGGTACTACGAGCAGTACTTC,CASTNGQGYYEQYF
few,-,TRBV14,TRBJ1-2,TGTGCCAGCAGCCAAGAATTGTACTATGGCTACACCTTC,CASSQELYYGYTF
few,-,TRBV7-8,TRBJ2-1,TGTGCCAGCAGCTTAGGGGATGGGGGCGGCATCTTAGGTCAACAGTTCTTC,CASSLGDGGGILGQQFF
-,-,TRBV29-1,TRBJ2-5,TGCAGCGTTGGGGGAGTAGAGACCCAGTACTTC,CSVGGVETQYF
-,-,TRBV28,TRBJ1-2,TGTGCCAGCAGTGGGGGGGCGAATCCCAATGGCTACACCTTC,CASSGGANPNGYTF
few,-,TRBV19,TRBJ2-1,TGTGCCAGTAGTATTCGGGGCCGGGAGCAGTTCTTC,CASSIRGREQFF
few,-,TRBV2,TRBJ1-2,TGTGCCAGCAGTGAAGACGGCAACTATGGCTACACCTTC,CASSEDGNYGYTF
-,-,TRBV9,TRBJ2-1,TGTGCCAGCAGCGTTGGACAGGAGCAGTTCTTC,CASSVGQEQFF
-,-,TRBV5-1,TRBJ2-3,TGCGCCAGCAGCTTAGCAAATTATCAAAGGGATACGCAGTATTTT,CASSLANYQRDTQYF
-,-,TRBV19,TRBJ1-5,TGTGCCAGTAGTATAGCCCTACGAGGCAATCAGCCCCAGCATTTT,CASSIALRGNQPQHF
few,-,TRBV18,TRBJ2-3,TGTGCCAGCTCCCCTAGCACAGATACGCAGTATTTT,CASSPSTDTQYF
-,-,TRBV27,TRBJ2-3,TGTGCCAGCGGGGGCCCTACCCGCACAGATACGCAGTATTTT,CASGGPTRTDTQYF
-,-,TRBV27,TRBJ2-7,TGTGCCAGCAGTTTCAAGACGGGGGCACCGCAGTACTTC,CASSFKTGAPQYF
-,-,TRBV7-9,TRBJ1-1,TGTGCCAGCAGCTTAACTGAATACACTGAAGCTTTCTTT,CASSLTEYTEAFF
-,-,TRBV7-9,TRBJ1-2,TGTGCCAGCAGCTTATTGGTGGGTTATGGCTACACCTTC,CASSLLVGYGYTF
-,-,TRBV27,TRBJ1-2,TGTGCCAGCAGTTTGTTTAGTTCCGGGCAGGGCTACACCTTC,CASSLFSSGQGYTF
once,TRBD1,TRBV5-4,TRBJ2-7,TGTGCCAGCAGCGTACGACAGGGTAATAGAGGTTCCTACGAGCAGTACTTC,CASSVRQGNRGSYEQYF